Below, 10 T cell receptor beta chains from the same sample are listed, as sequenced in a study of Graves' ophthalmopathy and Graves' hyperthyroidism (dated by TCRdb to between 2018 and 2020). For sequencing, an Illumina HiSeq 2000 was employed. TCR beta CDR3 regions were amplified from RNA transcripts for repertoire sequencing. The first round of RT-PCR was done with HTBI primers and the Qiagen OneStep RT-PCR kit, and was followed by a second round of multiplex PCR, then size selection and purification. TCRdb took the public reads, trimmed them with fastp at Q25, ran MiXCR for clone calling and kept in-frame beta chains. Every entry covers one CDR3 protein and lists the most common genes and DNA from its rows. The sample table holds about 1.2 million distinct CDR3 sequences, of which about 35% were seen once. In total, the top ten clones hold roughly 11% of the sample. Input material: peripheral blood or thyroid tissue (not recorded which). The receptor source for this set is an adult man with Graves' hyperthyroidism.

This chain uses TRBV14 with TRBJ1-3; D is possibly TRBD1 (5 bases). V was clipped by 2 bases and J by 0 bases, with 20 bases between them. The CDR3 loop spans 19 amino acids. The germline V gene encodes CDR1 SGHDN and CDR2 FVKESK. The CDR3 nucleotides read TGTGCCAGCAGCCAAAGAGGAGGCGGGGGGTTAAGCTCTGGAAACACCATATATTTT. It encodes CASSQRGGGGLSSGNTIYF.

This clonotype occurred a few times. The chain has TRBV6-5 and TRBJ1-1; possible D gene TRBD1, 6 bases. Germline CDR1 reads MNHEY; CDR2 reads SVGAGI. The CDR3 covers 15 residues. V was clipped by 7 bases and J by 3 bases, with 18 bases between them. The CDR3 DNA follows: TGTGCCAGCAAAGTGACAGGCCGTCAACACACTGAAGCTTTCTTT. Encoded protein: CASKVTGRQHTEAFF.

This clonotype was recorded at least ten times. V is TRBV19 and J is TRBJ1-5, with D possibly matching TRBD1 (6 bases). CDR1 and CDR2 from the germline V gene are LNHDA and SQIVND (reference sequence). The CDR3 is made up of 16 amino acids. Trimming cost V 8 bases and J 5 bases, with 22 bases left between them. The CDR3 is CASQPQGQGQDQPQHF. For the CDR3, the DNA is TGTGCCAGTCAACCTCAGGGGCAGGGACAAGATCAGCCCCAGCATTTT.

This clonotype was detected only a few times. In nucleotides, the CDR3 is TGTGCCAGCAGTTTTGCCGCTGCGTTCGAGCAGTACTTC. Translation: CASSFAAAFEQYF. This chain uses TRBV12-3 or TRBV12-4 with TRBJ2-7; no clear D gene. The germline V and J ends were trimmed by 3 bases and 6 bases, with 12 bases remaining between them. There are 13 residues in the CDR3.

The chain employs TRBV18 and TRBJ1-2; D remains ambiguous. The CDR3 extends over 16 amino acids. Germline V CDR1 and CDR2: KGHSH, LQKENI. V gave up 6 bases and J gave up 6 bases, with 23 bases separating them. The CDR3 is CASSLADRGSDHGYTF. CDR3 DNA sequence: TGTGCCAGCTCGCTCGCGGACCGCGGGTCTGATCATGGCTACACCTTC. The variable domain in full, completed from reference TRBV18 and TRBJ1-2, reads NAGVMQNPRHLVRRRGQEARLRCSPMKGHSHVYWYRQLPEEGLKFMVYLQKENIIDESGMPKERFSAEFPKEGPSILRIQQVVRGDSAAYFCASSLADRGSDHGYTFGSGTRLTVV.

This clonotype occurred a few times. The chain recombines TRBV19 with TRBJ1-1; TRBD1 is a possible D gene (6 bases). In germline, CDR1 is LNHDA, CDR2 SQIVND (reference sequence). The V gene lost 4 bases and the J gene lost 7 bases, with 19 bases spanning the gap. This CDR3 region has 15 residues. The chain's CDR3 is CASSKRGGTPGEAFF. The CDR3 nucleotides read TGTGCCAGTAGTAAAAGGGGGGGGACACCTGGTGAAGCTTTCTTT.

With respect to this clonotype: Sequence at one end of the junction differs from germline and may be a read error. The chain couples TRBV25-1 to TRBJ1-6; TRBD1 might be the D (6 bases). CDR1 MGHDK and CDR2 SYGVNS come from the germline V gene. The CDR3 covers 13 residues. CDR3 in DNA: TGTACCAGCAAGGACAGAGAAAATTCACCCCTCCACTTT. This gives the protein CTSKDRENSPLHF. Full variable domain (outside the CDR3, taken from reference TRBV25-1 and TRBJ1-6): EADIYQTPRYLVIGTGKKITLECSQTMGHDKMYWYQQDPGMELHLIHYSYGVNSTEKGDLSSESTVSRIRTEHFPLTLESARPSHTSQYLCTSKDRENSPLHFGNGTRLTVT.

This sequence joins TRBV7-2 and TRBJ2-7; 12 bases are shared with TRBD2. There are 20 residues in the CDR3. V was pared by 3 bases and J by 4 bases, with 19 bases of the junction left unmatched. The germline V gene encodes CDR1 SGHTA and CDR2 FQGNSA. The CDR3 here is CASSLEGRGTGLAGLYEQYF. CDR3 DNA: TGTGCCAGCAGCTTGGAGGGGCGGGGAACGGGACTAGCGGGCCTATACGAGCAGTACTTC.

The CDR3: CASSGTGVSSNQPQHF. CDR3 sequence (DNA): TGTGCCAGCAGTGGGACAGGGGTCAGTAGCAATCAGCCCCAGCATTTT. The chain has TRBV2 and TRBJ1-5; TRBD1 matches at 9 bases. J gave up 0 bases and V 4 bases, and 4 bases lay outside the gene matches. Germline CDR1 is SNHLY and CDR2 is FYNNEI. This CDR3 is built from 16 residues.

In this sample, this clonotype turned up many times. The chain employs TRBV2 and TRBJ1-1, with 8 bases that match TRBD1. With 4 bases clipped from V and 1 base from J, the junction kept 8 bases outside the gene matches. The CDR3 totals 16 residues. The germline V gene has CDR1 SNHLY and CDR2 FYNNEI. The CDR3 region is CASSGAGGGENTEAFF. The CDR3 coding sequence is TGTGCCAGCAGTGGTGCAGGGGGCGGTGAGAACACTGAAGCTTTCTTT.